This T cell receptor (beta chain) is drawn from a study of blood T cells in healthy people across ages (dated by TCRdb to 2013 to 2016). For the study in its entirety: In model experiments, roughly one uniquely barcoded TCR beta cDNA molecule per two T cells was captured by template switching. The donors were divided into four age groups: young (average around 17 years), middle-aged (about 39), aged (approximately 62) and long-lived (roughly 82). To avoid experimental bias, donors of different ages were randomly spread across the sequencing lanes. For two donors (one aged 18 to 30 and one aged 80 or older), the study analyzed two additional independent replicas of 1 million unique cDNA reads from the same blood draw. Using deep sequencing normalized with unique cDNA molecular identifiers, the study measured how TCR beta repertoire diversity changes with age.

The donors were roughly 39 Caucasian individuals from Russia, aged roughly 6 to 95 years, who were systemically healthy. Each donor gave 8.5 to 10 milliliters of peripheral blood, collected into EDTA-treated Vacutainer tubes. Ficoll-Paque density-gradient centrifugation was used to isolate PBMCs, with at least 6.5 million obtained per sample. Total RNA was extracted from PBMCs with Trizol reagent, with at least 5.5 micrograms obtained per sample. Naive CD45RAhigh/CD27high T cell percentages were measured by flow cytometry on a PBMC aliquot from every donor. The investigation overall reported the following: A strong correlation was found between observed TCR beta diversity and the percentage of naive T cells measured by flow cytometry. Conclusive comparison of naive and antigen-experienced compartments was prevented by the profiling of bulk unsorted PBMCs. As age increased, observed TCR beta diversity per million T cells dropped in a roughly linear way, and a significant reduction was already evident by age 40. Estimates of total diversity based on one million sequenced T cells were regarded as lower bounds and as underestimates. Because the CMV infection status of the donors was unknown, age-related changes in expanded clonotypes may potentially have been confounded. Compared with the aged group, the long-lived group had more naive CD4+ T cells, fewer expanded clones and increased TCR diversity, a pattern suggesting age selection.

This clonotype was seen a few times. The clone's antigen remains unknown. Within one base of it there is no much larger clone, and no base qualities were kept. The V end gives up 6 bases and the J end 2 bases, leaving 9 bases in the junction not matched to a gene. From the cysteine through the phenylalanine, the CDR3 covers 14 amino acids. Only the CDR3 DNA is retained, 42 bases long and in frame from the first base. CDR1 is given as DFQATT and CDR2 as SNEGSKA, both from the germline V gene (reference sequence). The protocol used for the library was 5' RACE. TCRdb shows the sequencer as Illumina HiSeq 2500. The second PCR ran for roughly 7 to 11 cycles and used a J-beta primer mix along with a sample-barcoded 5' primer. A unique molecular identifier was introduced onto each TCR beta cDNA molecule by a template-switch 5' adaptor carrying 12 random nucleotides. At least 3 million CDR3-containing paired-end reads were obtained from each sample. The Mint cDNA synthesis kit, primed by a TRBC-specific oligonucleotide, was used to synthesize first-strand cDNA from all RNA. Following uracil-DNA glycosylase treatment, all cDNA underwent a first 18-cycle PCR with the universal primers M1SS and BC2_uni_R. As for how the authors treated the data: Normalization of each sample was performed by random selection of 1 million high-quality reads, each carrying a distinct molecular identifier. Reads sharing molecular identifiers were discarded rather than binned into consensus sequences. CDR3 identification, clonotype clustering and error correction used MiTCR with a Q25 quality threshold and the strictest error-elimination algorithm. A nonparametric unseen species model using Euler transformation provided a lower-bound estimate of total TCR beta diversity. TCRdb reran the public reads through fastp at Q25 and MiXCR, keeping productive beta chains. Rows are combined by CDR3 protein, so each entry shows the most common genes and DNA. These V and J calls derive from TCRdb rather than the authors' analysis. The sample table lists approximately 800,000 distinct CDR3 sequences, around 50% of them with a count of one. Together, the top ten hold roughly 25% of the sample.

The sequence links TRBV20-1 to TRBJ2-7; 8 bases in the junction line up with TRBD1. This clonotype was obtained from a man aged 35 to 55 in good health. Material: blood. The sequence in DNA is TGCAGTGCCACAAGGACAGGGTCGACCTACGAGCAGTACTTC. Its translation is CSATRTGSTYEQYF.